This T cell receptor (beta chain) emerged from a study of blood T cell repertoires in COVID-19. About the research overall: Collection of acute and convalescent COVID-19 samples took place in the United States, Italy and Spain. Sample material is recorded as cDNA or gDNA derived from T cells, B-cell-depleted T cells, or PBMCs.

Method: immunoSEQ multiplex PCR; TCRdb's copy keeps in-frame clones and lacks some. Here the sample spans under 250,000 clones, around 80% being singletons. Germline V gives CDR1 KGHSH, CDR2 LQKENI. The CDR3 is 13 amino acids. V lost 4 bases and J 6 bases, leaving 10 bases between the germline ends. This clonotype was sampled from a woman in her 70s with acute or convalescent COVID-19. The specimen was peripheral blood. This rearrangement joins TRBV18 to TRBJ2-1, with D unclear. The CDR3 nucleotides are TGTGCCAGCTCACTTCGGCAGCGCAATGAGCAGTTCTTC. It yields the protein CASSLRQRNEQFF.